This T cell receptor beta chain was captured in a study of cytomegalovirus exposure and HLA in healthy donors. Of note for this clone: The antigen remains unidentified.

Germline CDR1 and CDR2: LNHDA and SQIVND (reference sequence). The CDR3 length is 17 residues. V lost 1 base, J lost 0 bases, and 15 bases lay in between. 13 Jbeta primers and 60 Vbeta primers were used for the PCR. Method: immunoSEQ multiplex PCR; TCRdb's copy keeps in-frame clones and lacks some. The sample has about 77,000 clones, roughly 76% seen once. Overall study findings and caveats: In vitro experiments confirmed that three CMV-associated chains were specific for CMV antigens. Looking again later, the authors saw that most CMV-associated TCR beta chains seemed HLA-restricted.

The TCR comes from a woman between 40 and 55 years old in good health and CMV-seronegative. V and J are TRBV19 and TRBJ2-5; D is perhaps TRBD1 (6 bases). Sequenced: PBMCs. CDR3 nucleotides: TGTGCCAGTAGTATAGCCGTCGGGACACTGTACCAAGAGACCCAGTACTTC. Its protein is CASSIAVGTLYQETQYF. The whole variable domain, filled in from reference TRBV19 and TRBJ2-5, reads DGGITQSPKYLFRKEGQNVTLSCEQNLNHDAMYWYRQDPGQGLRLIYYSQIVNDFQKGDIAEGYSVSREKKESFPLTVTSAQKNPTAFYLCASSIAVGTLYQETQYFGPGTRLLVL.